These 28 T cell receptor beta chains were all obtained from the same sample, sequenced in a study of cytomegalovirus exposure and HLA in healthy donors. PCR involved 60 Vbeta and 13 Jbeta primers. Clones were read by immunoSEQ multiplex PCR, and TCRdb kept only the in-frame ones, dropping some. The profile shows 90,000 to 140,000 clones, approximately 81% of them singletons. Sequenced sample: PBMCs. The source of these receptors is a man aged 25 to 40 in good health and CMV-seronegative.

V and J are TRBV28 and TRBJ1-2; the match to TRBD1 covers 7 bases. In germline, CDR1 is MDHEN, CDR2 SYDVKM. This CDR3 contains 14 residues. V lost 6 bases to trimming and J lost 5 bases; unmatched junction nucleotides: 9. As DNA, the CDR3 is TGTGCCAGCAGCTCCCGGACAGGAACGTATGGCTACACCTTC. Its translation: CASSSRTGTYGYTF.

The CDR3 nucleotides read TGTGCCAGCAGTTTCGGTACCGGGGAGCTGTTTTTT. Translation gives CASSFGTGELFF. The chain employs TRBV28 and TRBJ2-2; no definite D call. Germline assignment: CDR1 MDHEN and CDR2 SYDVKM. V was trimmed by 3 bases and J by 5 bases, leaving 4 bases between them. The CDR3 is made up of 12 amino acids.

The V and J genes are TRBV5-1 and TRBJ2-1; the D gene is possibly TRBD1 (6 bases). The CDR3 length is 14 residues. CDR1 is SGHRS, CDR2 YFSETQ, per germline. The V end was cut by 2 bases, the J end by 6 bases, with 12 bases between. The CDR3 loop reads CASSFARGFNEQFF. The CDR3 nucleotides read TGCGCCAGCAGCTTTGCGAGGGGGTTCAATGAGCAGTTCTTC.

The table lists this clone with a count of one. The chain uses TRBV7-9 and TRBJ1-2; 8 nucleotides agree with TRBD1. The CDR3 contains 15 residues. The germline V gene has CDR1 SEHNR and CDR2 FQNEAQ (reference sequence). V trimming: 5 bases; J trimming: 5 bases; junction bases outside the gene matches: 10. Here the CDR3 DNA reads TGTGCCAGCAGCGCCGGGACAGGACCGTCATATGGCTACACCTTC. Its translation: CASSAGTGPSYGYTF. The entire variable domain, with the rest obtained from reference TRBV7-9 and TRBJ1-2, is as follows: DTGVSQNPRHKITKRGQNVTFRCDPISEHNRLYWYRQTLGQGPEFLTYFQNEAQLEKSRLLSDRFSAERPKGSFSTLEIQRTEQGDSAMYLCASSAGTGPSYGYTFGSGTRLTVV.

This chain joins TRBV30 and TRBJ2-5, with D maybe TRBD2 (5 bases). Trimming took off 0 bases at V and 11 bases at J, with 13 bases between the two ends. The CDR3 consists of 12 residues. Germline CDR1 GTSNPN, CDR2 SVGIG (reference sequence). The CDR3 reads CAWSVTGWEQYF. Here the CDR3 DNA reads TGTGCCTGGAGTGTCACGGGGTGGGAGCAGTACTTC.

This chain uses TRBV29-1 with TRBJ1-1; 7 bases map to TRBD1. Germline V CDR1 and CDR2: SQVTM, ANQGSEA. CDR3 length: 13 residues. With 7 bases clipped from V and 3 bases from J, the junction kept 8 bases outside the gene matches. CDR3 region: CSGHRGSDTEAFF. CDR3 in DNA: TGCAGCGGGCACAGGGGATCGGACACTGAAGCTTTCTTT.

In regard to this clone: Within the sample, other DNA sequences also encode this same CDR3. The V call is TRBV10-3, the J call TRBJ2-3; possibly TRBD2 for D (6 bases). Germline lookup yields CDR1 ENHRY and CDR2 SYGVKD. This CDR3 has 14 amino acids. V lost 2 bases and J 0 bases, leaving 6 bases between the germline ends. The CDR3 spells CAISEGGSTDTQYF. As DNA, the CDR3 is TGTGCCATCAGTGAGGGAGGGAGCACAGATACGCAGTATTTT.

The chain links TRBV4-3 to TRBJ1-2; no definite D call. The germline CDR1 and CDR2 sequences are LGHNA and YSLEER. V was cut by 0 bases and J by 0 bases, with 11 bases left in between. This CDR3 spans 16 amino acids. The CDR3 spells CASSQDFAVANYGYTF. CDR3 in DNA: TGCGCCAGCAGCCAAGACTTCGCAGTCGCTAACTATGGCTACACCTTC.

The chain employs TRBV5-1 and TRBJ2-5, with a tentative D call TRBD2 (5 bases). This CDR3 is built from 15 residues. Looked up from germline, CDR1 is SGHRS and CDR2 is YFSETQ. V was cut by 0 bases and J by 5 bases, with 14 bases left in between. The CDR3 spells CASSLEGAHPETQYF. CDR3 DNA sequence: TGCGCCAGCAGCTTGGAGGGAGCTCATCCGGAGACCCAGTACTTC.

The chain employs TRBV5-1 and TRBJ1-2; 9 bases are a match to TRBD1. V was pared by 0 bases and J by 6 bases, with 0 bases of the junction left unmatched. The CDR3 totals 13 residues. Per germline, CDR1 SGHRS and CDR2 YFSETQ. Written as DNA, the CDR3 is TGCGCCAGCAGCTTGGGGGACAGGGATGGCTACACCTTC. This translates into CASSLGDRDGYTF.

DNA of the CDR3: TGCGCCAGCAGGTCGGCGGTCGTCTACACCTTC. Translated, it gives CASRSAVVYTF. This sequence joins TRBV4-3 and TRBJ1-2; D call uncertain. The CDR3 runs to 11 residues. V shed 6 bases and J shed 10 bases, with 12 bases lying between them. Germline assignment: CDR1 LGHNA and CDR2 YSLEER.

Comment on this clone: Other DNA sequences in the same sample also yield this CDR3. V and J are TRBV4-3 and TRBJ1-2; TRBD1 agrees at 8 bases. CDR1 is LGHNA, CDR2 YSLEER, per germline. The CDR3 has 14 amino acids. J was trimmed by 7 bases and V by 1 base; bases with no gene match: 5. CDR3 DNA sequence: TGCGCCAGCAGCCAAGCCCGGACAGGGAGTGGCTACACCTTC. It yields the protein CASSQARTGSGYTF.

As regards this clone: The germline gene is not matched at one end of the junction; a read error may be the cause. The chain carries TRBV10-1 and TRBJ2-2; D may be TRBD1 (6 bases). CDR1 is WNHNN, CDR2 SYGVQD, per germline (reference sequence). The CDR3 is made up of 15 amino acids. In nucleotides, the CDR3 is TGCGCCAGCAGTGTTGTAAGGGGGAACCCCGGGGAGCTGTTTTTT. It yields the protein CASSVVRGNPGELFF.

The gene calls are TRBV15 and TRBJ2-5; D might be TRBD1 (5 bases). Per the germline V gene, CDR1 is LNHNV and CDR2 is YYDKDF (reference sequence). Trimming pared 1 base from V and 1 base from J, leaving 10 bases between. The CDR3 is made up of 15 amino acids. CDR3 amino acids: CATSRADSPQETQYF. The CDR3 DNA follows: TGTGCCACCAGCAGAGCCGACAGTCCCCAAGAGACCCAGTACTTC. The full variable domain, its missing parts supplied by reference TRBV15 and TRBJ2-5, is DAMVIQNPRYQVTQFGKPVTLSCSQTLNHNVMYWYQQKSSQAPKLLFHYYDKDFNNEADTPDNFQSRRPNTSFCFLDIRSPGLGDTAMYLCATSRADSPQETQYFGPGTRLLVL.

The chain couples TRBV19 to TRBJ2-3; D is ambiguous. Germline V gene lookup returns CDR1 LNHDA and CDR2 SQIVND (reference sequence). V lost 5 bases, J lost 10 bases, and 10 bases lay in between. This CDR3 comprises 11 residues. The CDR3 nucleotides are TGTGCCAGTAGTCAGGCGACGGCGCAGTATTTT. Protein product: CASSQATAQYF.

The rearrangement uses TRBV25-1 and TRBJ1-1, with 7 bases lining up with TRBD1. Unmatched junction bases numbered 9, after V lost 2 bases and J lost 0 bases. This CDR3 is 17 amino acids long. Per the germline V gene, CDR1 is MGHDK and CDR2 is SYGVNS. This chain's CDR3 is CASSETRDRQMNTEAFF. The CDR3 nucleotides are TGTGCCAGCAGTGAAACGCGGGACAGACAAATGAACACTGAAGCTTTCTTT.

The V call is TRBV27, the J call TRBJ1-4; 10 bases fit TRBD1. The CDR3 extends over 14 amino acids. V shed 4 bases and J 7 bases; nucleotides not matched to a gene: 3. CDR1 and CDR2 from the germline V gene are MNHEY and SMNVEV (reference sequence). The CDR3 nucleotides are TGTGCCAGCAGTTCCGGGACAGGGGTTGAAAAACTGTTTTTT. Protein sequence: CASSSGTGVEKLFF.

The chain recombines TRBV14 with TRBJ1-3; D unresolved. Germline CDR1 is SGHDN and CDR2 is FVKESK. Between the trimmed V and J ends, which lost 3 bases and 3 bases, there was a span of 15 bases. The length of the CDR3 is 16 residues. Here the CDR3 DNA reads TGTGCCAGCAGCCAGACTCCGTCTCTTGGTGGAAACACCATATATTTT. Translation gives CASSQTPSLGGNTIYF.

The chain employs TRBV10-3 and TRBJ1-1; 9 nucleotides align to TRBD1. The CDR3 has 14 amino acids. CDR1 and CDR2 from the germline V gene are ENHRY and SYGVKD. Germline trimming cut 3 bases from V and 1 base from J; bases unmatched to any gene: 0. This CDR3 is CAISEQGANTEAFF. CDR3 nucleotide sequence: TGTGCCATCAGTGAACAGGGGGCGAACACTGAAGCTTTCTTT.

The rearrangement joins TRBV19 to TRBJ2-1; 7 bases map to TRBD2. J lost 5 bases, V lost 1 base, and 8 bases had no gene match. The length of the CDR3 is 16 residues. Germline CDR1 reads LNHDA; CDR2 reads SQIVND (reference sequence). For the CDR3, the DNA is TGTGCCAGTAGTATAGGTGGGCGGGAGTGGAACAATGAGCAGTTCTTC. Translated: CASSIGGREWNNEQFF.

V usage is TRBV7-9 and J usage is TRBJ2-7; D not resolved. This CDR3 region has 13 residues. Trimming took off 2 bases at V and 2 bases at J, with 7 bases between the two ends. Germline loops: CDR1 SEHNR, CDR2 FQNEAQ (reference sequence). CDR3 bases: TGTGCCAGCAGCTTATTTGACACCTACGAGCAGTACTTC. It specifies CASSLFDTYEQYF.

The chain recombines TRBV29-1 with TRBJ2-5, with D unclear. The end of the DNA is better explained by TRBJ2-7, so the J call may be wrong. This CDR3 comprises 11 residues. Germline loops: CDR1 SQVTM, CDR2 ANQGSEA. CDR3 loop: CSVGRRSEQYF. The CDR3 DNA reads as TGCAGCGTTGGGCGGCGGAGCGAGCAGTACTTC.

This clone was seen a single time. Other DNA variants within this sample encode the same CDR3. The rearrangement joins TRBV5-6 to TRBJ2-7; TRBD1 agrees at 7 bases. Germline V gene lookup returns CDR1 SGHDT and CDR2 YYEEEE. The CDR3 length is 14 residues. V lost 4 bases and J lost 4; bases outside the gene matches: 8. Here the CDR3 reads CASSLVGGRYEQYF. The CDR3 DNA is TGTGCCAGCAGCCTAGTAGGGGGCCGGTACGAGCAGTACTTC.

V gene TRBV5-1 combines with J gene TRBJ2-1; 11 bases line up with TRBD1. V was clipped by 4 bases and J by 0 bases; unmatched bases: 3. Germline assignment: CDR1 SGHRS and CDR2 YFSETQ. This CDR3 contains 16 residues. The CDR3, as DNA: TGCGCCAGCAGCCCTGGACAGGGGGCCTCCTACAATGAGCAGTTCTTC. It specifies CASSPGQGASYNEQFF. Using reference TRBV5-1 and TRBJ2-1 for the parts outside the CDR3, the full variable domain is KAGVTQTPRYLIKTRGQQVTLSCSPISGHRSVSWYQQTPGQGLQFLFEYFSETQRNKGNFPGRFSGRQFSNSRSEMNVSTLELGDSALYLCASSPGQGASYNEQFFGPGTRLTVL.

The V call is TRBV10-3, the J call TRBJ1-1; D ambiguous. This CDR3 region has 12 residues. In germline, CDR1 is ENHRY, CDR2 SYGVKD. Between the trimmed V and J ends, which lost 4 bases and 6 bases, there was a span of 9 bases. The CDR3 is CAISVGEAEAFF. As DNA, the CDR3 is TGTGCCATCAGTGTTGGGGAGGCTGAAGCTTTCTTT.

The chain employs TRBV12-5 and TRBJ1-1, with a weak D call TRBD1 (6 bases). This CDR3 spans 13 amino acids. V was trimmed by 6 bases and J by 1 base, leaving 9 bases between them. Germline V CDR1 and CDR2: LGHNT, FRNRAP. CDR3 residues: CASGTGANTEAFF. CDR3 bases: TGTGCTAGTGGGACAGGTGCGAACACTGAAGCTTTCTTT.

This clone was observed a handful of times. V gene TRBV9 combines with J gene TRBJ2-6; no firm D call. V lost 4 bases and J 0 bases, leaving 5 bases between the germline ends. The CDR3 sequence is 14 residues long. CDR1 and CDR2 from the germline V gene are SGDLS and YYNGEE. CDR3 coding DNA: TGTGCCAGCAGCATTAACTCTGGGGCCAACGTCCTGACTTTC. This codes for CASSINSGANVLTF.

The V gene is TRBV9, the J gene TRBJ2-2; D gene ambiguous. Per germline, CDR1 SGDLS and CDR2 YYNGEE. This CDR3 region has 14 residues. V shed 4 bases and J shed 5 bases, with 12 bases lying between them. CDR3 coding DNA: TGTGCCAGCAGCTCCACCCGGAGTACCGGGGAGCTGTTTTTT. Its protein is CASSSTRSTGELFF.